This T cell receptor (beta chain) was found in a study of molecular identifiers for immune sequencing clone quantification. In germline, CDR1 is SGHNT, CDR2 YYREEE (reference sequence). The CDR3 has 14 residues. V lost 0 bases and J 4 bases, leaving 11 bases between the germline ends. Note on this clonotype: A much larger clonotype is one base distant, so this may be a read error.

Library preparation followed earlier protocols using designated TCR primers. From the PCR reads, TCRdb called clonotypes with MiXCR, one entry per CDR3 protein. The sample consists of under 600,000 distinct CDR3 sequences, less than 30% of them appearing once. The sample consisted of naive CD8+ T cells from blood, with Jurkat cell RNA spiked in. Subset given: FACS-sorted CD8+CD4-CCR7+CD45RA+ naive T cells. The clonotype originates from a human donor in good health. Some libraries in this study had Jurkat cell RNA spiked in. J is TRBJ2-7 and V is TRBV5-4, with D hard to call. The CDR3 region has the DNA TGTGCCAGCAGCTTGGGGGTATCTCCGTACGAGCAGTACTTC. It specifies CASSLGVSPYEQYF.